This is a list of T cell receptor beta chains from one sample in a study of cytomegalovirus exposure and HLA in healthy donors. The table came from immunoSEQ multiplex PCR; TCRdb's copy has only in-frame clones and leaves some out. The table includes approximately 150,000 clones, roughly four fifths detected once. Material: PBMCs. The receptors here all came from a female donor in good health and CMV-seronegative. CDR3s include the opening cysteine and the closing phenylalanine or tryptophan. The D gene is left open where the match is weak. Only some rows state a clone size, as once, few, many or a class for expanded clones.

DNA | CDR3 | size | J | D | V
TGTGCCAGCTCACCACCGATTCAGGACACCGGGGAGCTGTTTTTT | CASSPPIQDTGELFF | - | TRBJ2-2 | - | TRBV18
TGCAGCGTCTCTAAAGGGGGACAAAGCACAGATACGCAGTATTTT | CSVSKGGQSTDTQYF | - | TRBJ2-3 | - | TRBV29-1
TGCACCAGCAGCCTCGGGGGAACTAATGAAAAACTGTTTTTT | CTSSLGGTNEKLFF | - | TRBJ1-4 | - | TRBV1
TGCGCCAGCAGCTTGACAGGGCCCACCTACGAGCAGTACTTC | CASSLTGPTYEQYF | few | TRBJ2-7 | - | TRBV5-1
TGTGCCAGCAGTGAACGAGACTATGGCTACACCTTC | CASSERDYGYTF | - | TRBJ1-2 | - | TRBV6-1
TGTGCCAGCAGCTCAAAAGGACAGGGTGAGCAGTTCTTC | CASSSKGQGEQFF | - | TRBJ2-1 | TRBD1 | TRBV7-3
TGTGCCAGCACCAGAACTGGGTCGACTACCGAGCAGTACTTC | CASTRTGSTTEQYF | few | TRBJ2-7 | - | TRBV28
TGTGCCAGCAGCCCCGGGCTAGCGGCCGCAGATACGCAGTATTTT | CASSPGLAAADTQYF | - | TRBJ2-3 | TRBD2 | TRBV7-3
TGTGCCAGCAGCCCAGGGACAGGGCCCTACGAGCAGTACTTC | CASSPGTGPYEQYF | - | TRBJ2-7 | TRBD1 | TRBV6-5
TGTGCCAGCAGCTTACGGACAGGTGCGCAGTTCTTC | CASSLRTGAQFF | - | TRBJ2-1 | TRBD1 | TRBV11-3
TGTGCCAGCAGCTATAGCCGAAATGAGCAGTTCTTC | CASSYSRNEQFF | few | TRBJ2-1 | - | TRBV25-1
TGTGCCACCAGCGCTTCGTTGGGGCGGCCGATAAACACCATATATTTT | CATSASLGRPINTIYF | few | TRBJ1-3 | - | TRBV15
TGTGCCAGCAGTCGCGTTAGCGGGACCTCCTACGAGCAGTACTTC | CASSRVSGTSYEQYF | few | TRBJ2-7 | TRBD2 | TRBV28
TGTGCCAGCAGTTTAGATTGGGAGTCAACAGATACGCAGTATTTT | CASSLDWESTDTQYF | - | TRBJ2-3 | - | TRBV28
TGTGCCAGCAGCTTGGACAGATACAATGAGCAGTTCTTC | CASSLDRYNEQFF | - | TRBJ2-1 | - | TRBV7-6